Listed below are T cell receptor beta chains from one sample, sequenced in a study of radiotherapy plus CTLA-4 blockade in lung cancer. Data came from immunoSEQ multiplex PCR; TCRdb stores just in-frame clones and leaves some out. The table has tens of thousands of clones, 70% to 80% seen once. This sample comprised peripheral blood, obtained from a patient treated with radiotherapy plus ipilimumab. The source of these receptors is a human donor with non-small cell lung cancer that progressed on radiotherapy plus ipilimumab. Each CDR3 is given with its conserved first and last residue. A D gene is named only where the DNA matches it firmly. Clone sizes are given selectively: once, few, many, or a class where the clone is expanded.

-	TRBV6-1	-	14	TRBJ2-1	CASSEASSYNEQFF	TGTGCCAGCAGTGAAGCGAGTTCCTACAATGAGCAGTTCTTC
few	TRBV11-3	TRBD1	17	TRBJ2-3	CASSSFGQALGSDTQYF	TGTGCCAGCAGCTCTTTCGGACAGGCTCTAGGGTCAGATACGCAGTATTTT
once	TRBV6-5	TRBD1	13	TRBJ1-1	CASGTGPNTEAFF	TGTGCCAGCGGGACAGGGCCAAACACTGAAGCTTTCTTT
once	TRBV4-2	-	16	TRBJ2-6	CASSQSTGSGVNVLTF	TGTGCCAGCAGCCAAAGCACGGGCTCTGGGGTCAACGTCCTGACTTTC
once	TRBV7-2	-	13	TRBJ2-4	CASSPGRTNIQYF	TGTGCCAGCAGCCCGGGACGTACAAACATTCAGTACTTC
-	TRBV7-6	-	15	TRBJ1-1	CASRPGRGTNTEAFF	TGTGCCAGCAGGCCGGGGCGCGGGACGAACACTGAAGCTTTCTTT
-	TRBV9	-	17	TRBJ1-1	CASSVAPDKALNTEAFF	TGTGCCAGCAGCGTAGCCCCGGACAAAGCTCTGAACACTGAAGCTTTCTTT
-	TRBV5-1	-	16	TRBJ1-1	CASSLVPGGSDTEAFF	TGCGCCAGCAGCTTGGTTCCAGGTGGATCCGACACTGAAGCTTTCTTT
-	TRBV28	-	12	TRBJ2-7	CASSATNYEQYF	TGTGCCAGCAGTGCGACAAACTACGAGCAGTACTTC
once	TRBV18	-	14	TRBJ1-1	CASSPAPGDTEAFF	TGTGCCAGCTCACCCGCCCCAGGGGATACTGAAGCTTTCTTT
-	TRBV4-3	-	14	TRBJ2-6	CASSPSSGANVLTF	TGCGCCAGCAGCCCTTCCTCTGGGGCCAACGTCCTGACTTTC
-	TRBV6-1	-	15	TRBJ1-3	CASRLDASSGNTIYF	TGTGCCAGCAGGTTGGACGCCAGCTCTGGAAACACCATATATTTT
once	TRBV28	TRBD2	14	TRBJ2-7	CASSAGLVYYEQYF	TGTGCCAGCAGTGCGGGACTAGTATACTACGAGCAGTACTTC
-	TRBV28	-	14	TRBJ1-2	CASSRGGQKYGYTF	TGTGCCAGCAGTCGGGGGGGGCAGAAGTATGGCTACACCTTC
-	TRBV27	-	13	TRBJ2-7	CASSLIGSYEQYF	TGTGCCAGCAGTTTAATAGGAAGCTACGAGCAGTACTTC
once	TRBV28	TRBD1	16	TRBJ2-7	CASLPDRRSINYEQYF	TGTGCCAGCCTCCCGGACAGGCGGTCGATCAACTACGAGCAGTACTTC
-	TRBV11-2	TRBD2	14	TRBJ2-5	CASSLEASGRTQYF	TGTGCCAGCAGCTTAGAGGCTAGCGGGAGGACCCAGTACTTC
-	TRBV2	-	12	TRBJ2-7	CASSGEGSEQYF	TGTGCCAGCAGCGGTGAGGGTTCCGAGCAGTACTTC
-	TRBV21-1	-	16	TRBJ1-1	CASSKPPQGKNTEAFF	TGTGCCAGCAGCAAACCGCCCCAGGGTAAGAACACTGAAGCTTTCTTT
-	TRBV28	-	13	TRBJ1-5	CASGRGVGQPQHF	TGTGCCAGCGGGAGGGGGGTCGGGCAGCCCCAGCATTTT
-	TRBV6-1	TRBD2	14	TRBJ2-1	CASELTSAENEQFF	TGTGCCAGCGAACTGACTAGCGCGGAGAATGAGCAGTTCTTC
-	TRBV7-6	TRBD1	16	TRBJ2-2	CASTPLTGSNTGELFF	TGTGCCAGCACCCCCTTGACAGGGTCAAACACCGGGGAGCTGTTTTTT
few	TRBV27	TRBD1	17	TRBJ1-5	CASSFRRTGTDNQPQHF	TGTGCCAGCAGTTTTCGAAGAACCGGGACAGATAATCAGCCCCAGCATTTT
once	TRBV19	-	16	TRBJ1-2	CASSYRASLPNYGYTF	TGTGCCAGTAGTTACAGGGCTTCTCTTCCTAACTATGGCTACACCTTC
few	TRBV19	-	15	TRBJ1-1	CASSLVGELNTEAFF	TGTGCCAGTAGCCTAGTGGGGGAACTGAACACTGAAGCTTTCTTT
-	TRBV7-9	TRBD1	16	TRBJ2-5	CASSLEKGQGAETQYF	TGTGCCAGCAGCTTAGAAAAGGGACAGGGGGCAGAGACCCAGTACTTC
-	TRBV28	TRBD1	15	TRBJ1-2	CASSPGTGGPYGYTF	TGTGCCAGCAGTCCCGGGACAGGGGGCCCCTATGGCTACACCTTC
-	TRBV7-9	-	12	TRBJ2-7	CASSRVPGEQYF	TGTGCCAGCAGTAGGGTCCCAGGGGAGCAGTACTTC
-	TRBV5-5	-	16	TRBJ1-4	CASSFRYTTGDEKLFF	TGTGCCAGCAGCTTCCGTTATACTACCGGGGACGAAAAACTGTTTTTT
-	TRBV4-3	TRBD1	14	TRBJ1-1	CASSRDRGGTEAFF	TGCGCCAGCAGCCGGGACAGGGGAGGAACTGAAGCTTTCTTT
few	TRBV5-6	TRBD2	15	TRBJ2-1	CASRFGTSGSNEQFF	TGTGCCAGCAGATTCGGGACTAGCGGGAGCAATGAGCAGTTCTTC
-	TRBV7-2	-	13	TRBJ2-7	CASSFGKVYEQYF	TGTGCCAGCAGCTTCGGGAAGGTTTACGAGCAGTACTTC
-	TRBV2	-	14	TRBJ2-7	CASISRGLAGEQYF	TGTGCCAGCATATCTAGAGGCCTGGCGGGCGAGCAGTACTTC
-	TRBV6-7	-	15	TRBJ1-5	CASSYPRQSNQPQHF	TGTGCCAGCAGTTACCCGAGACAAAGCAATCAGCCCCAGCATTTT
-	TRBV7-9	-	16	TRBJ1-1	CASSPPPFIGFSEAFF	TGTGCCAGCAGCCCCCCCCCTTTTATAGGGTTCTCCGAAGCTTTCTTT
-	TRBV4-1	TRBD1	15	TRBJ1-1	CASSPFTGAYTEAFF	TGCGCCAGCAGCCCCTTCACAGGGGCCTACACTGAAGCTTTCTTT
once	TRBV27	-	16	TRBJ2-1	CASSPSVGAVYNEQFF	TGTGCCAGCAGTCCTTCGGTCGGGGCTGTCTACAATGAGCAGTTCTTC